This TCR beta chain was identified in a study of cytomegalovirus exposure and HLA in healthy donors. At the level of the study: Tens of millions of unique TCRs from HLA-typed donors made up an early data release. Study conclusions and caveats: Presence/absence comparisons presumed near-even sequencing depth among donors. Later genetic work tied a missense DCLRE1C variant to beta-chain V and J trimming.

With 60 Vbeta and 13 Jbeta primers, the PCR was carried out. Some clones are missing from TCRdb's copy, which holds only in-frame ones; the method was immunoSEQ multiplex PCR. The sample totals around 140,000 clones. A word on this clone: The antigen is undetermined.

This CDR3 contains 11 residues. From germline, CDR1 is MNHNS and CDR2 SASEGT. V lost 4 bases to trimming and J lost 6 bases, with 7 bases between them. The sequence was obtained from a woman in her thirties or forties in good health and CMV-seropositive. Sequences were obtained from PBMCs. The V and J genes are TRBV6-1 and TRBJ2-7; no clear D gene. CDR3 protein: CASSGLLEQYF. The CDR3 coding sequence is TGTGCCAGCAGTGGACTGCTCGAGCAGTACTTC.